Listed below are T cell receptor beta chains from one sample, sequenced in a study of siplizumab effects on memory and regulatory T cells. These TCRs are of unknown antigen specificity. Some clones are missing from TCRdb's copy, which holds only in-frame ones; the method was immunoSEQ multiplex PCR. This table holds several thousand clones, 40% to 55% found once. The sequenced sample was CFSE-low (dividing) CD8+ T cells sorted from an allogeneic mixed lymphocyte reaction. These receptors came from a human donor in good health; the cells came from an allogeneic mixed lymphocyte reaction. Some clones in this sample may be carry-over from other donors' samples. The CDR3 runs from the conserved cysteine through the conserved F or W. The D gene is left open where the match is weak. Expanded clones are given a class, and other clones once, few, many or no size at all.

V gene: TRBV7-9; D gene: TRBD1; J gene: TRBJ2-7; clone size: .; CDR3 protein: CASSHRDRLYEQYF; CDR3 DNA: TGTGCCAGCAGCCACCGGGACAGACTCTACGAGCAGTACTTC
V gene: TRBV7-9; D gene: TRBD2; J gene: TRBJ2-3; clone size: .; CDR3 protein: CASSPLAGGIDTQYF; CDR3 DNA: TGTGCCAGCAGCCCACTAGCGGGAGGGATAGATACGCAGTATTTT
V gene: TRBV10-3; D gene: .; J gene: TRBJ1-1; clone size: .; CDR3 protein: CAISDGPRGNTEAFF; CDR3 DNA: TGTGCCATCAGTGACGGCCCCAGGGGTAACACTGAAGCTTTCTTT
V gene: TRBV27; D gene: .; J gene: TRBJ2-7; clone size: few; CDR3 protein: CASSMGLIYEQYF; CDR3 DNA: TGTGCCAGCAGTATGGGACTGATCTACGAGCAGTACTTC
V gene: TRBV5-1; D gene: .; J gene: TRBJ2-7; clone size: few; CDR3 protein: CASSLEGYEQYF; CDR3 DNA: TGCGCCAGCAGCTTGGAAGGGTACGAGCAGTACTTC
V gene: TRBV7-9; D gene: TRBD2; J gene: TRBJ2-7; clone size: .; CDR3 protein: CASSRVSGRAGYEQYF; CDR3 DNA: TGTGCCAGCAGTCGTGTAAGCGGGAGGGCCGGATACGAGCAGTACTTC
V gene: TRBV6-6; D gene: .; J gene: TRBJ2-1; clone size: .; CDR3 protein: CASSYPGQKNEQFF; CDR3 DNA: TGTGCCAGCAGTTACCCCGGACAAAAAAATGAGCAGTTCTTC
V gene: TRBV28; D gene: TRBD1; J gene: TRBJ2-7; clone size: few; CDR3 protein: CASSLGQGAYEQYF; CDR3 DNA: TGTGCCAGCAGTTTAGGGCAGGGGGCCTACGAGCAGTACTTC
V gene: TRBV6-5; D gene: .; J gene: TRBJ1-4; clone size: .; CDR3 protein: CPLLLTAGYEKLFF; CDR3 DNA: TGTCCCCTTTTACTGACAGCGGGTTATGAAAAACTGTTTTTT
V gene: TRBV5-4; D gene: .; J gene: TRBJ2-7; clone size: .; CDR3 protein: CASSQGTYSYEQYF; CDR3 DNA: TGTGCCAGCAGCCAAGGGACTTACTCCTACGAGCAGTACTTC
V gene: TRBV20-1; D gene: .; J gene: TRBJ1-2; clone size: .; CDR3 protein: CSARDDYGYTF; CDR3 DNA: TGCAGTGCTAGAGATGATTATGGCTACACCTTC
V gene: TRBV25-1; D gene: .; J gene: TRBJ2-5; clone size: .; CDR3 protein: CASSAGLAQGETQYF; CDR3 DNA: TGTGCCAGCAGTGCGGGACTCGCTCAAGGGGAGACCCAGTACTTC
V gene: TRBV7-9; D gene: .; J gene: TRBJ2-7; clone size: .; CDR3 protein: CASSLTDSYEQYF; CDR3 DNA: TGTGCCAGCAGCTTAACAGACTCCTACGAGCAGTACTTC
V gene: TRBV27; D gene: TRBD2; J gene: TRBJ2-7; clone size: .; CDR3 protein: CASRPGLAIHGQYF; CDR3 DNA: TGTGCCAGCAGACCGGGACTAGCGATCCACGGGCAGTACTTC
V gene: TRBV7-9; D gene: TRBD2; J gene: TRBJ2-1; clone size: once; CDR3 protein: CASSWGLAINNEQFF; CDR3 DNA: TGTGCCAGCAGCTGGGGACTAGCGATTAACAATGAGCAGTTCTTC
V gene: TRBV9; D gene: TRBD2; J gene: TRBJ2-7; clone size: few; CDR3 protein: CASSVDGLAGSEQYF; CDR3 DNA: TGTGCCAGCAGCGTAGACGGGCTAGCGGGGTCCGAGCAGTACTTC
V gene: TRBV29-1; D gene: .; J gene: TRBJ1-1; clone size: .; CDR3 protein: CSVPGNFGTEAFF; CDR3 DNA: TGCAGCGTCCCGGGGAATTTCGGCACTGAAGCTTTCTTT
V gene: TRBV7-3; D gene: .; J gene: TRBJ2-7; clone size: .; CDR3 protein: CASSLGVGPTYEQYF; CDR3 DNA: TGTGCCAGCAGCTTAGGAGTGGGCCCGACCTACGAGCAGTACTTC
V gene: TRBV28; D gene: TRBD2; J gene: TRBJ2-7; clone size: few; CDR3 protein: CASSWGGSYEQYF; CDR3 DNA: TGTGCCAGCAGTTGGGGGGGCTCCTACGAGCAGTACTTC
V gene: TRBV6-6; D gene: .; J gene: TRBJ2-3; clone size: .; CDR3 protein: CASSTAMADTQYF; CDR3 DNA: TGTGCCAGCAGTACGGCCATGGCAGATACGCAGTATTTT
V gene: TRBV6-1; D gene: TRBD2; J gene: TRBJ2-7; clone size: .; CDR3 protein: CASSEALRFGGSSYEQYF; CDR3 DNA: TGTGCCAGCAGTGAAGCGCTTCGATTCGGCGGGAGCTCCTACGAGCAGTACTTC
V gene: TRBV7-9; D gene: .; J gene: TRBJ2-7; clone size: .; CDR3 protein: CASSSLAGYEQYF; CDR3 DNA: TGTGCCAGCAGCTCACTAGCCGGCTACGAGCAGTACTTC
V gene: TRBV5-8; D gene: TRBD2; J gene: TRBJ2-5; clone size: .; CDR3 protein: CASSSAGGETQYF; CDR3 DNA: TGTGCCAGCAGCTCCGCGGGGGGAGAGACCCAGTACTTC
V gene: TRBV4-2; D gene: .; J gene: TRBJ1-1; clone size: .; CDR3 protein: CASSQGAGAEAFF; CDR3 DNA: TGTGCCAGCAGCCAAGGTGCGGGGGCTGAAGCTTTCTTT
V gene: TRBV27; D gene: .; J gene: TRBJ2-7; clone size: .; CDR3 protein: CASSLSKGTRIYEQYF; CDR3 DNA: TGTGCCAGCAGTTTATCGAAGGGGACTCGTATATACGAGCAGTACTTC
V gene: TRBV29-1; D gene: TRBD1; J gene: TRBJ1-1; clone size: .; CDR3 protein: CSVTTGGRNTEAFF; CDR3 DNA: TGCAGCGTCACAACAGGGGGCCGAAACACTGAAGCTTTCTTT